The subject of this entry is one T cell receptor beta chain. The data were taken from a study of T cells after yellow fever vaccination. Across the whole study: Some fractions had low cell numbers, and these were prepared with SMART-Seq v4 Ultra Low Input.

The CDR3 consists of 15 residues. Germline lookup yields CDR1 SGHRS and CDR2 YFSETQ. Between the trimmed V and J ends, which lost 1 base and 2 bases, there was a span of 12 bases. Synthesis of TCR cDNA relied on 5'RACE template switching, which attached a universal primer site and UMIs. TCRdb redid the calling of the 5' RACE reads with MiXCR, one entry per CDR3 protein. The sample lists roughly 350,000 distinct CDR3 sequences, 4.1% occurring once. The material sequenced was PBMCs, taken 5 days after the yellow fever booster vaccination. This sequence was found in a man between 18 and 35 years old who received the YFV17D yellow fever vaccine. The chain employs TRBV5-1 and TRBJ1-2; D is unresolved. The CDR3 sequence: CASSLRSDQNYGYTF. The CDR3 nucleotides read TGCGCCAGCAGCTTGCGCAGCGACCAGAACTATGGCTACACCTTC.